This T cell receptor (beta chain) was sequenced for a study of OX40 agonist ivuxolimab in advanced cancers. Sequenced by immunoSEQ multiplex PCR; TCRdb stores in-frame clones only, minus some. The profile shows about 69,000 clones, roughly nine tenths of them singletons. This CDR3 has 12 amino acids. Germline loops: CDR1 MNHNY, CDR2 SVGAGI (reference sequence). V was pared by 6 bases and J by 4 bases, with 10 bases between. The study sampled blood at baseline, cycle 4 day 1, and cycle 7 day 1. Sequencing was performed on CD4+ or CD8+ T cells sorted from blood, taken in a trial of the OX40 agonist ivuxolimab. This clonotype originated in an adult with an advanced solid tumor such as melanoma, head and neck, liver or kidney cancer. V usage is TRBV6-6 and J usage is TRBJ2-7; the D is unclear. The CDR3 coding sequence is TGTGCCAGCAGCAGAGACCCTTACGAGCAGTACTTC. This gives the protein CASSRDPYEQYF.